Included here is one T cell receptor beta chain sequence, with context. The entry originates in a study of blood T cell repertoires in COVID-19. Across the whole study: In each case, the material was cDNA or gDNA derived from T cells, B-cell-depleted T cells, or PBMCs.

CDR3 length: 15 residues. Germline values: CDR1 SGHRS, CDR2 YFSETQ. The V and J ends lost 0 bases and 0 bases respectively, with 6 bases between them. The method was immunoSEQ multiplex PCR; TCRdb's version includes in-frame clones alone and lacks a portion of them. The sample contains approximately 25,000 clones, 65% to 90% of which appear only once. This receptor was taken from a woman of 80 years or more with acute or convalescent COVID-19. The chain couples TRBV5-1 to TRBJ2-2, with D unclear. Sequencing input: peripheral blood. CDR3 nucleotide sequence: TGCGCCAGCAGCTTGGGACTCTCGAACACCGGGGAGCTGTTTTTT. Translating gives CASSLGLSNTGELFF.